This TCR beta chain was sequenced in a study of shared clonotypes between healthy human individuals. General study results and limits: Shared across several donors were about 4.6% of the naive CD4 clonotypes. What naive subsets generally showed was a larger estimated richness than memory subsets showed.

Germline V gene sequence: CDR1 SGHDT, CDR2 YYEEEE. The V segment lost 2 bases and the J segment 2 bases; nucleotides outside the gene matches: 6. The CDR3 covers 16 residues. Concerning this clone itself: Its target is unknown.

Original data processing: Because ImmunoSEQ provided only junction sequences with no quality scores, the filtering differed. Sequenced by immunoSEQ multiplex PCR; TCRdb stores in-frame clones only, minus some. For V, J and clone size, that table is used; D and trimming come from the DNA. The sample lists 1,500,000 or so clones; around 97% were seen once. Splitting of CD4+ cells produced CD45RA+ naive and CD45RA-negative memory subsets. The sample was naive CD4+ T cells sorted from blood. Regarding subset: CD45RA+ positively selected. The V and J genes are TRBV5-6 and TRBJ2-3, with 9 bases lining up with TRBD2. The clonotype was recovered from a man aged 25 to 40 in good health. The DNA of the CDR3 is TGTGCCAGCAGCTTACCGACTAGCGGTTACACAGATACGCAGTATTTT. The encoded protein is CASSLPTSGYTDTQYF.